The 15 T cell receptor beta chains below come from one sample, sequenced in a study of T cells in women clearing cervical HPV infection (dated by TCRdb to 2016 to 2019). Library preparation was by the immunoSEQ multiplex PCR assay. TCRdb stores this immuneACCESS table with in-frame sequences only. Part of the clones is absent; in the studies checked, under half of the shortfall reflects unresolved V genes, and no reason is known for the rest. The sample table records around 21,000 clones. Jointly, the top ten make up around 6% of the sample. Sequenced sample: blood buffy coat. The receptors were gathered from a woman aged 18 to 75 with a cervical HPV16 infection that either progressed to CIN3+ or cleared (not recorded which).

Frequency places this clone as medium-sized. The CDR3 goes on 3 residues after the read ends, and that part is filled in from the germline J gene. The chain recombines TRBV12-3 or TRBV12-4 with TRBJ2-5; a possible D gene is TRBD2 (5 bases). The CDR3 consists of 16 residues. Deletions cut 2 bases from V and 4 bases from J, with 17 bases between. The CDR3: CASSLTGWGEGETQYF. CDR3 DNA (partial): TGTGCCAGCAGTTTAACGGGGTGGGGAGAGGGAGAGACC.

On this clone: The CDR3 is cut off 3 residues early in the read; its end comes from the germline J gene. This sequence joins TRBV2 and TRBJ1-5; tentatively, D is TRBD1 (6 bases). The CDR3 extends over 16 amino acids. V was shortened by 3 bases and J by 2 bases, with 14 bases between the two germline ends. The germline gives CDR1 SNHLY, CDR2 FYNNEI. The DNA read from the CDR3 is TGTGCCAGCAGTGACTGGGGGCCGTTAGGCAATCAGCCC. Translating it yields CASSDWGPLGNQP. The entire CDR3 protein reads CASSDWGPLGNQPQHF.

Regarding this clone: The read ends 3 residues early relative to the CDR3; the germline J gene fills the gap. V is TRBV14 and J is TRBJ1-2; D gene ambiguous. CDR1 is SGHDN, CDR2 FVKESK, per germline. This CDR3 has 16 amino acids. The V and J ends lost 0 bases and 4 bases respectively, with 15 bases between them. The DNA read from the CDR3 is TGTGCCAGCAGCCAAGAGATAGCCCACGCTCCCTATGGC. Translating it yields CASSQEIAHAPYG. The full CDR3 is CASSQEIAHAPYGYTF.

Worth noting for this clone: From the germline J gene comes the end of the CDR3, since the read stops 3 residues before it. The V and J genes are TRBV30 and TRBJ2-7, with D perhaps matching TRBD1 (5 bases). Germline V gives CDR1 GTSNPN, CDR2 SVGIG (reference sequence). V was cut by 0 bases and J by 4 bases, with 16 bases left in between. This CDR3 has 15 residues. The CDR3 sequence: CAWSVGQGNRYEQYF. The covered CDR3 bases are TGTGCCTGGAGTGTGGGGCAGGGAAATCGGTACGAG.

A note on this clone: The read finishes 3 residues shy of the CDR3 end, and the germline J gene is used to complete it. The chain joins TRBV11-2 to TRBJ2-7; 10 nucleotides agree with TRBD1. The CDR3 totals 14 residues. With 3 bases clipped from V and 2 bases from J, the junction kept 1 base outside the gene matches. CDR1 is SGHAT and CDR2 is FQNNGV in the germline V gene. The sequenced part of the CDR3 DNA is TGTGCCAGCAGCTTCGGGACAGGGGCCTACGAG. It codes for CASSFGTGAYE. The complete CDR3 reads CASSFGTGAYEQYF.

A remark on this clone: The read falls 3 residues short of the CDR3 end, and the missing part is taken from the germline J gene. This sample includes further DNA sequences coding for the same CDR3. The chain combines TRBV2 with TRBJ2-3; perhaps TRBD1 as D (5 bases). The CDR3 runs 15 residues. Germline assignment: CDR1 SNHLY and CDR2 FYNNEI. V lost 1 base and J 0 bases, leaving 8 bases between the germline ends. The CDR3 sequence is CASSEGTSSTDTQYF. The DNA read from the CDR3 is TGTGCCAGCAGTGAAGGGACATCTAGCACAGATACG.

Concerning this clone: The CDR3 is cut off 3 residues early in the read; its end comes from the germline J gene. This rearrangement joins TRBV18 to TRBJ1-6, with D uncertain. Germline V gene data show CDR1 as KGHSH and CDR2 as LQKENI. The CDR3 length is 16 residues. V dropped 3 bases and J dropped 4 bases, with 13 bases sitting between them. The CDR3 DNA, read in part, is TGTGCCAGCTCACCGGTTTTGACTGATTATAATTCACCC. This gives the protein CASSPVLTDYNSP. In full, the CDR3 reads CASSPVLTDYNSPLHF.

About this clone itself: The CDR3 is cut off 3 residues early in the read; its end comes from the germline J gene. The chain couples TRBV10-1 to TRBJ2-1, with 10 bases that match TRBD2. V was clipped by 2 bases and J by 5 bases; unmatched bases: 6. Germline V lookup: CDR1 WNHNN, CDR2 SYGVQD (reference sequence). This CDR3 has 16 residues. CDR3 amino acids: CASSEVVGLANNEQFF. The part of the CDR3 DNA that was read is TGCGCCAGCAGTGAGGTGGTGGGACTAGCGAACAATGAG.

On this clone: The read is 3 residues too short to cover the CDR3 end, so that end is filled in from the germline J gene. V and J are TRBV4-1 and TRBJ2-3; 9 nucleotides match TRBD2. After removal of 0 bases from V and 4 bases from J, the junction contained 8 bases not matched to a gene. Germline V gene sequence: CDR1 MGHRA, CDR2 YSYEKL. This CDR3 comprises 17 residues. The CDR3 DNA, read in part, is TGCGCCAGCAGCCAAGATTTTGGGGGACTAGCTGCAGATACG. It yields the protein CASSQDFGGLAADT. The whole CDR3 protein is CASSQDFGGLAADTQYF.

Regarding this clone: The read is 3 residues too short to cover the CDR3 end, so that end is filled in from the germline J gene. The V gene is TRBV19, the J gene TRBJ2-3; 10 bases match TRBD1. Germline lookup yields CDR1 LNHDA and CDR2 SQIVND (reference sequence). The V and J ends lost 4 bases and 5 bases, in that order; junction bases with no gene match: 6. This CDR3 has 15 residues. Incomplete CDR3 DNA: TGTGCCAGTAGTACCGGGACAGGGGCAGGAGATACG. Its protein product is CASSTGTGAGDT. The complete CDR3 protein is CASSTGTGAGDTQYF.

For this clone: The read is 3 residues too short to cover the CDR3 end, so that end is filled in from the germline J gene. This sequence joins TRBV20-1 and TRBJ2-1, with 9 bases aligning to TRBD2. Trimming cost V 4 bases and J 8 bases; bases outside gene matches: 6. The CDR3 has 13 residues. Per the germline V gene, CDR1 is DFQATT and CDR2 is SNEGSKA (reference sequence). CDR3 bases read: TGCAGTGCTACGAGGTTAGCGGGAGATGAG. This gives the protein CSATRLAGDE. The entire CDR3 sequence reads CSATRLAGDEQFF.

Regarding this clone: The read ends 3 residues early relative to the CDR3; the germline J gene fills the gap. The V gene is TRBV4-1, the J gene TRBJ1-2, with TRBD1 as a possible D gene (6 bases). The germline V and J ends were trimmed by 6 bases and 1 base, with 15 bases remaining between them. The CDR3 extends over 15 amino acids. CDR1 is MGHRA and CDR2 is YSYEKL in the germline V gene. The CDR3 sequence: CASRQQGLSNYGYTF. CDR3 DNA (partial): TGCGCCAGCAGGCAACAGGGTTTAAGTAACTATGGC.

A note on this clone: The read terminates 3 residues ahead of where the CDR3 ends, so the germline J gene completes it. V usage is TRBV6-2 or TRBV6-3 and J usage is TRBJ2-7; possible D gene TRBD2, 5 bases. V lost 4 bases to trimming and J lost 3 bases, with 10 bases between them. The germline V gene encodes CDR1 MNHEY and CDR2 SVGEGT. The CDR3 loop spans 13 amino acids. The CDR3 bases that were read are TGTGCCAGCAGTTCCCCAACTAGCTACGAG. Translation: CASSSPTSYE. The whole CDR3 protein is CASSSPTSYEQYF.

The CDR3 DNA, read in part, is TGTGCCAGCAGCGACGGACAGTCAGGTTATAAACAGCCC. Translated, it gives CASSDGQSGYKQP. The CDR3 in its entirety is CASSDGQSGYKQPQHF. This chain uses TRBV2 with TRBJ1-5; a weak D match, TRBD1 (6 bases). The read ends 3 residues early relative to the CDR3; the germline J gene fills the gap. V was shortened by 6 bases and J by 7 bases, with 22 bases between the two germline ends. Germline CDR1 reads SNHLY; CDR2 reads FYNNEI. This CDR3 is 16 amino acids long. Full variable domain (outside the CDR3, taken from reference TRBV2 and TRBJ1-5): EPEVTQTPSHQVTQMGQEVILRCVPISNHLYFYWYRQILGQKVEFLVSFYNNEISEKSEIFDDQFSVERPDGSNFTLKIRSTKLEDSAMYFCASSDGQSGYKQPQHFGDGTRLSIL.

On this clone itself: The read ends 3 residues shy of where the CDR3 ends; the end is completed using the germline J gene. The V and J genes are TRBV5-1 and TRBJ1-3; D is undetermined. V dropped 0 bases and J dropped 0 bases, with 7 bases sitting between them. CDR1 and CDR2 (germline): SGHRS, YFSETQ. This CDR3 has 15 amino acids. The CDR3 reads CASSLVPISGNTIYF. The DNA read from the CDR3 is TGCGCCAGCAGCTTGGTCCCCATCTCTGGAAACACC.